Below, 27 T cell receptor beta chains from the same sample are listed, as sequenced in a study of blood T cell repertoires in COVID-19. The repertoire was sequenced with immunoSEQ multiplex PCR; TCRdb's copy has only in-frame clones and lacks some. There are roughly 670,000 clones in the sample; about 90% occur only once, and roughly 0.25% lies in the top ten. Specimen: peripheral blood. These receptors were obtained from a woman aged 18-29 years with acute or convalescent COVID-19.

Here the CDR3 DNA reads TGTGCCAGCAGTTACTCCCAACTAGCCTTTTCACCCCTCCACTTT. Translation: CASSYSQLAFSPLHF. The rearrangement uses TRBV6-5 and TRBJ1-6, with D unclear. In germline, CDR1 is MNHEY, CDR2 SVGAGI. The CDR3 totals 15 residues. Deletions cut 0 bases from V and 9 bases from J, with 12 bases between.

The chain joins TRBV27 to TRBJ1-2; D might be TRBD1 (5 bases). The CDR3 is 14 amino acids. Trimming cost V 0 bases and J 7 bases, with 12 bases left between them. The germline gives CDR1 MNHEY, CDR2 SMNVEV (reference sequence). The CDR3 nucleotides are TGTGCCAGCAGTTTATCCCCTGGTGGGGCTGGCTACACCTTC. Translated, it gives CASSLSPGGAGYTF.

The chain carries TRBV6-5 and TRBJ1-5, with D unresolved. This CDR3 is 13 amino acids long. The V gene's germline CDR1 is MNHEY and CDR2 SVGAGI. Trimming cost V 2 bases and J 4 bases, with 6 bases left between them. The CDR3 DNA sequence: TGTGCCAGCAGTTACACCAGTAATCAGCCCCAGCATTTT. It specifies CASSYTSNQPQHF.

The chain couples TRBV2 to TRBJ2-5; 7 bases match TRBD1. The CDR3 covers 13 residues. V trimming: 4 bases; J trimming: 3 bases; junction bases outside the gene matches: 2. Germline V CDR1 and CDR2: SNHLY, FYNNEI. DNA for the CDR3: TGTGCCAGCAGTGGAGACAGGGAAGAGACCCAGTACTTC. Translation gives CASSGDREETQYF.

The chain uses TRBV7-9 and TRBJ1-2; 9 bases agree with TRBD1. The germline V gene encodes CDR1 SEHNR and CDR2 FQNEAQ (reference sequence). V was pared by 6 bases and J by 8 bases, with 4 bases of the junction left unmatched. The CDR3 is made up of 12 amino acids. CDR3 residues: CASRPDRGGYTF. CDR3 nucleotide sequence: TGTGCCAGCAGGCCGGACAGGGGCGGCTACACCTTC.

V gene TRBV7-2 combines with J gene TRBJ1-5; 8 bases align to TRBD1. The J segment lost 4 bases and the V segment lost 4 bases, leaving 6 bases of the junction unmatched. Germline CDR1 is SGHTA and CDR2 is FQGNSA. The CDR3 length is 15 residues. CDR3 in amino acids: CASSSRDRTNQPQHF. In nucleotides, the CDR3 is TGTGCCAGCAGCTCCCGGGACAGGACAAATCAGCCCCAGCATTTT.

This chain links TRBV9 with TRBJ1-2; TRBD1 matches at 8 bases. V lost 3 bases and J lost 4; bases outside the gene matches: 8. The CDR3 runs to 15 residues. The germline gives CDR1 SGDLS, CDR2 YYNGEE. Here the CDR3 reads CASSGGTGPSYGYTF. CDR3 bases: TGTGCCAGCAGCGGGGGGACAGGCCCTAGCTATGGCTACACCTTC.

CDR3 protein: CASSPRQGSSYEQYF. The CDR3 DNA reads as TGTGCCAGCAGCCCCAGACAGGGGAGCTCCTACGAGCAGTACTTC. This chain links TRBV7-6 with TRBJ2-7; 8 bases are a match to TRBD1. V dropped 5 bases and J dropped 0; count of bases not matched to a gene: 6. Germline CDR1 reads SGHVS; CDR2 reads FNYEAQ. CDR3 length equals 15 residues.

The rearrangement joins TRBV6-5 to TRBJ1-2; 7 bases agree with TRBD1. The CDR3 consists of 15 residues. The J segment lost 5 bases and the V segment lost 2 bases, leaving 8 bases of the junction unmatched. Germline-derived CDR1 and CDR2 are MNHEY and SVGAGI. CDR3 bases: TGTGCCAGCAGTTACGATGGAGGGACAGATTATGGCTACACCTTC. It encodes CASSYDGGTDYGYTF.

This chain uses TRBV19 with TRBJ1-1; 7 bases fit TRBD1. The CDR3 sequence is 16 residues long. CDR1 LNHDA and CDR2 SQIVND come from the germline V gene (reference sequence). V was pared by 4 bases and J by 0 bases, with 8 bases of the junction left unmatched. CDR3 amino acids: CASSTQGVTMNTEAFF. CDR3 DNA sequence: TGTGCCAGTAGTACCCAGGGGGTCACGATGAACACTGAAGCTTTCTTT.

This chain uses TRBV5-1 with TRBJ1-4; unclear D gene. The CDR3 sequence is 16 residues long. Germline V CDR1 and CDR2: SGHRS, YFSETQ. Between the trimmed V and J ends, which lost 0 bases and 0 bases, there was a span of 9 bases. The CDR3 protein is CASSLVGSATNEKLFF. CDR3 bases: TGCGCCAGCAGCTTGGTCGGGAGCGCAACTAATGAAAAACTGTTTTTT.

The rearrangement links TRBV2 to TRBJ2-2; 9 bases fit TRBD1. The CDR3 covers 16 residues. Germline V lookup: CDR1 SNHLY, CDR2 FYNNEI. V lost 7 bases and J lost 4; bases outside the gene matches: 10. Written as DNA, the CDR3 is TGTGCCAGCACTATACCGGGACAGGGCCGCACCGGGGAGCTGTTTTTT. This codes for CASTIPGQGRTGELFF.

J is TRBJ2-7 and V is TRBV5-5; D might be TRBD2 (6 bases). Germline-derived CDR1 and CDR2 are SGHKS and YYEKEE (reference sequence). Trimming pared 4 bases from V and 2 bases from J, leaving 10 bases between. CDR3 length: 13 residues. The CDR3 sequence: CASSLSGAYEQYF. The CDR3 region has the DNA TGTGCCAGCAGCCTTAGCGGTGCCTACGAGCAGTACTTC.

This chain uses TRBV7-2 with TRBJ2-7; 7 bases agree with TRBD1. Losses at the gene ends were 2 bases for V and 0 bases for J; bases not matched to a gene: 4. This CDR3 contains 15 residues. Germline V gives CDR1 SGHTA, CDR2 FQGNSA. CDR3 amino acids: CASSLSGGTSYEQYF. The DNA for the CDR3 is TGTGCCAGCAGCTTATCAGGGGGTACCTCCTACGAGCAGTACTTC.

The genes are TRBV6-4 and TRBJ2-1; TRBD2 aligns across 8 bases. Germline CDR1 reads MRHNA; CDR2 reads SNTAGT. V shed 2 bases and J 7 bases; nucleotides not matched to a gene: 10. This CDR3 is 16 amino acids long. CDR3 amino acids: CASSDASGGSFNEQFF. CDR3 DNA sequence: TGTGCCAGCAGTGACGCCAGCGGGGGTTCGTTTAATGAGCAGTTCTTC.

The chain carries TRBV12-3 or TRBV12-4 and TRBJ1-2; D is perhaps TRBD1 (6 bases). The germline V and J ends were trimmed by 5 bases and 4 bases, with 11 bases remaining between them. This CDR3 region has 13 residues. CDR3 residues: CASSPGQSYGYTF. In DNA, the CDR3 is TGTGCCAGCAGTCCTGGACAGTCCTATGGCTACACCTTC.

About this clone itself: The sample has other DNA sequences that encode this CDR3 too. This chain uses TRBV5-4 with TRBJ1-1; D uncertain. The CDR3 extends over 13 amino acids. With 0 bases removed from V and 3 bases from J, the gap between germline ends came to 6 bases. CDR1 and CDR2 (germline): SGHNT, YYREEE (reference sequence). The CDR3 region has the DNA TGTGCCAGCAGCTTGGACAGATACACTGAAGCTTTCTTT. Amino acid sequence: CASSLDRYTEAFF.

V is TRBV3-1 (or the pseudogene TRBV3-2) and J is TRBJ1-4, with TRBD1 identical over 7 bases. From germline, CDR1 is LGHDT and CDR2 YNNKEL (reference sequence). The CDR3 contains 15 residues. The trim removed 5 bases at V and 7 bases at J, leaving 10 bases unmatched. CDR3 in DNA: TGTGCCAGCAGCTATGGGACAGCCACTGGTGAAAAACTGTTTTTT. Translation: CASSYGTATGEKLFF.

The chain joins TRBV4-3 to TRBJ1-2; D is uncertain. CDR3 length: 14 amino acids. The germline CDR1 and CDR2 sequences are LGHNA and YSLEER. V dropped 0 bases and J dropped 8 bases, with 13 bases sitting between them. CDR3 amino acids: CASSQDRPTGGYTF. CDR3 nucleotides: TGCGCCAGCAGCCAAGATCGGCCTACGGGGGGCTACACCTTC.

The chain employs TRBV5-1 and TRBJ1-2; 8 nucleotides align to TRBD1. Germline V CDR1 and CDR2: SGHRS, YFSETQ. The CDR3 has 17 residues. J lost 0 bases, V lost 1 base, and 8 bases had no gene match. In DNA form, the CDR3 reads TGCGCCAGCAGCTTGTACAGTCCGGGACAGGCTAACTATGGCTACACCTTC. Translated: CASSLYSPGQANYGYTF.

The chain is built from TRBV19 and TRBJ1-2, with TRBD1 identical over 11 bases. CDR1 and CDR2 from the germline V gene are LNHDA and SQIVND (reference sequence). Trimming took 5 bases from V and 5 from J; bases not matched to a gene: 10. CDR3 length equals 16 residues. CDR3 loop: CASSGPPDRGPYGYTF. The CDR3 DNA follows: TGTGCCAGTAGTGGCCCGCCGGACAGGGGGCCTTATGGCTACACCTTC.

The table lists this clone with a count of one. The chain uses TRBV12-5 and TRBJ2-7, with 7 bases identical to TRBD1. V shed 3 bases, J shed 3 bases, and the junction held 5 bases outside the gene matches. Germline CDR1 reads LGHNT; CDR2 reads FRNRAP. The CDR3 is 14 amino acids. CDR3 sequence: CASGFRQGDYEQYF. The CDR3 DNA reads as TGTGCTAGTGGTTTCCGGCAGGGGGACTACGAGCAGTACTTC.

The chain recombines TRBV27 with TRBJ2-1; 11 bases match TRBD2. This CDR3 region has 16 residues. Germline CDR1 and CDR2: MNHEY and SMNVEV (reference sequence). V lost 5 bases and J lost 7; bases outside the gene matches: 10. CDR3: CASSGGTSGFRNEQFF. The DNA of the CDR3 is TGTGCCAGCAGTGGAGGGACTAGCGGATTCAGGAATGAGCAGTTCTTC.

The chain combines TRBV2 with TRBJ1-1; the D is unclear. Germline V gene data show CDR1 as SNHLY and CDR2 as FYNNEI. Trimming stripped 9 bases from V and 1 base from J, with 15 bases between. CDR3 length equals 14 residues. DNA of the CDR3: TGTGCCAGTTCCCCTAAAAGACAGAACACTGAAGCTTTCTTT. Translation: CASSPKRQNTEAFF.

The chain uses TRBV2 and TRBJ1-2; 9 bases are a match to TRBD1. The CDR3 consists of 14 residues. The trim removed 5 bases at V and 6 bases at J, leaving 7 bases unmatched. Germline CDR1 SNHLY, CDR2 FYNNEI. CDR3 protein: CASSPGQGKDGYTF. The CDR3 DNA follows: TGTGCCAGCAGTCCGGGACAGGGTAAGGATGGCTACACCTTC.

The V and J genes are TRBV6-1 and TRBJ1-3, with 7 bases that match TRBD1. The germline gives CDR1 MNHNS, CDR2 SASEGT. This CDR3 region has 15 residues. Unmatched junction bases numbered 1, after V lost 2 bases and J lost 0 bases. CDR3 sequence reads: CASSETGDSGNTIYF. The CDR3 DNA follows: TGTGCCAGCAGTGAAACAGGGGACTCTGGAAACACCATATATTTT.

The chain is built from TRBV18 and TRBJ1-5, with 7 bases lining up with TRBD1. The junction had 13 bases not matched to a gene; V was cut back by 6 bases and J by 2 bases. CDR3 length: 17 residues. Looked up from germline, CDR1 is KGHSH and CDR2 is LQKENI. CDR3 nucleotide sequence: TGTGCCAGCTCCCCGGGTGAGCAGGGGGTTGGCAATCAGCCCCAGCATTTT. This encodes CASSPGEQGVGNQPQHF. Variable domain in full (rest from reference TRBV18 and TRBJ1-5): NAGVMQNPRHLVRRRGQEARLRCSPMKGHSHVYWYRQLPEEGLKFMVYLQKENIIDESGMPKERFSAEFPKEGPSILRIQQVVRGDSAAYFCASSPGEQGVGNQPQHFGDGTRLSIL.